This TCR beta chain derives from a study of early T cells in non-severe SARS-CoV-2 infection. In the study overall: The chains were unpaired, and the sequenced material was bulk RNA from unsorted whole blood.

Unique molecular identifiers were added to individual cDNA molecules. TCRdb ran MiXCR on the 5' RACE reads and lists one entry per CDR3 protein. The sample has 80,000 to 95,000 distinct CDR3 sequences, around 15% seen once. Study outcomes and limitations: The study's VDJdb matching favored anti-spike CD8 responses and missed private and CD4 specificities.

Turning to this clonotype: Its antigen is as yet unknown.

The CDR3 sequence is 14 residues long. With 3 bases removed from V and 3 bases from J, the gap between germline ends came to 8 bases. Germline V gene sequence: CDR1 LNHDA, CDR2 SQIVND (reference sequence). The genes are TRBV19 and TRBJ1-4; D remains unclear. The sequence came from an adult who was a healthcare worker with PCR-confirmed SARS-CoV-2 infection or an uninfected control (not recorded which). Specimen: whole blood. The CDR3 loop is CASSIASPNEKLFF. In DNA form, the CDR3 reads TGTGCCAGTAGTATTGCCAGTCCTAATGAAAAACTGTTTTTT.